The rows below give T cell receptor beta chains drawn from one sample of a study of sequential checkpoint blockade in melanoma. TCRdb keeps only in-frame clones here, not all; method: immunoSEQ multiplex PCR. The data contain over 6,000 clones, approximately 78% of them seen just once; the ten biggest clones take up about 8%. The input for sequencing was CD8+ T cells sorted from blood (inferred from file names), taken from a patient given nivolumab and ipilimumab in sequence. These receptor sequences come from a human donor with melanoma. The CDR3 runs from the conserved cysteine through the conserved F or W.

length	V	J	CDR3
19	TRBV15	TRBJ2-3	CATSREGMRLAGLGDTQYF
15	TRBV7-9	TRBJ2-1	CASKSRDTITNEQFF
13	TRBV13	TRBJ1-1	CASSFRLNTEAFF
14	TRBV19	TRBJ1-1	CASSIGGQGARAFF
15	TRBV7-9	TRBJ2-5	CASSPGLAGAETQYF
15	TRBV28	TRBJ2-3	CASSISGSSTDTQYF
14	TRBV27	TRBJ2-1	CASSPDRPYNEQFF
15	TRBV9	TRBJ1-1	CASSRLQGLKTEAFF
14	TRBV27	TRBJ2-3	CASSFGLGTDTQYF
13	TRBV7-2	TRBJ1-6	CASKYRGDSPLHF
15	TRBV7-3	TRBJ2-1	CASSPLAGGRNEQFF